This T cell receptor (beta chain) was sequenced during a study of CXCR3-negative and CXCR3-positive naive CD8 T cells. Germline V gives CDR1 SGHTS, CDR2 YDEGEE. The CDR3 extends over 14 amino acids. Study observations and caveats: Naive cells with CXCR3 showed TRB CDR3s that were more hydrophobic than those in CXCR3-negative naive cells. The study found comparably high diversity in both naive subsets and much lower diversity in memory CD8+ cells.

Libraries of TRB cDNA were made by 5' RACE and carried UMIs. TCRdb reprocessed the 5' RACE reads, with one entry per CDR3 protein and no DNA. The sample table includes some 140,000 distinct CDR3 sequences. With regard to this clonotype: Its antigen is not known.

Roughly 300,000 cells per CD8+ T cell subset were flow-sorted in triplicate. The authors gated naive CD8+ T cells as CD45RO-CCR7+CD27+CD95-. The clonotype comes from a human donor in good health. Some clones in this sample may be carry-over from other donors' samples. The sample consisted of naive CXCR3+ CD8+ T cells from blood. Subset meaning: CD45RO-CCR7+CD27+CD95- naive CD8+ T cells expressing CXCR3 (TNR3+). The gene calls are TRBV5-8 and TRBJ2-1; TCRdb gives TRBD2 as the D gene, but with no DNA this cannot be confirmed. Here the CDR3 reads CASSPTSGSDEQFF.